This T cell receptor beta chain was captured in a study of blood T cell repertoires in COVID-19. Study overall: Samples taken during acute and convalescent COVID-19 were collected in the United States, Italy and Spain. Sources were T cells, B-cell-depleted T cells, or PBMCs; the material itself was cDNA or gDNA.

This CDR3 has 12 residues. From germline, CDR1 is SGHRS and CDR2 YFSETQ. V lost 4 bases, J lost 7 bases, and 8 bases lay in between. Source study methods: Estimated nucleated cell counts came from reference gene primer amplification. Clones were read by immunoSEQ multiplex PCR, and TCRdb kept only the in-frame ones, dropping some. V, J and clone size were drawn from that table, and D and trimming were deduced from the DNA. The sample yields fewer than 200,000 clones, 88% seen once. This TCR was sampled from a man aged 35 to 55 with active or convalescent COVID-19. The V and J genes are TRBV5-1 and TRBJ2-2; the D is unclear. Input material: peripheral blood. The CDR3 region is CASSPNFGELFF. CDR3 in DNA: TGCGCCAGCAGCCCCAACTTCGGGGAGCTGTTTTTT.